Listed below are T cell receptor beta chains from one sample, sequenced in a study of cytomegalovirus exposure and HLA in healthy donors. Clones were sequenced by immunoSEQ multiplex PCR, and TCRdb holds only the in-frame ones, with some missing. The sample lists about 130,000 clones, roughly 80% occurring once. The sample was PBMCs. The source is a woman in her thirties or forties in good health and CMV-seropositive. Each CDR3 is given with its conserved first and last residue. The D gene is left open where the match is weak. Some rows have no size entry. The others give once, few or many, or a class for an expanded clone.

V,J,size,D,CDR3,DNA
TRBV28,TRBJ2-7,NA,TRBD1,CASAGYRGLGEQYF,TGTGCCAGCGCGGGTTACAGGGGTCTTGGCGAGCAGTACTTC
TRBV6-5,TRBJ1-2,once,NA,CASSPTGLGDYGYTF,TGTGCCAGCAGTCCAACAGGGTTAGGCGACTATGGCTACACCTTC
TRBV5-4,TRBJ1-4,NA,NA,CASSLNGGVGTNEKLFF,TGTGCCAGCAGCTTGAATGGGGGGGTTGGAACTAATGAAAAACTGTTTTTT
TRBV19,TRBJ1-2,NA,TRBD1,CASTDRVYGYTF,TGTGCCAGCACGGACAGGGTCTATGGCTACACCTTC
TRBV29-1,TRBJ1-1,NA,TRBD1,CSVTGQGVSSTEAFF,TGCAGCGTTACGGGACAGGGGGTTTCATCCACTGAAGCTTTCTTT
TRBV6-5,TRBJ2-1,once,NA,CASSYTLLSGEQFF,TGTGCCAGCAGTTACACCTTACTAAGCGGTGAGCAGTTCTTC
TRBV27,TRBJ1-1,NA,TRBD1,CASSGGQGGEAFF,TGTGCCAGCAGTGGGGGACAGGGCGGTGAAGCTTTCTTT
TRBV10-3,TRBJ2-7,NA,NA,CAIRDNTYEQYF,TGTGCCATCAGGGACAACACCTACGAGCAGTACTTC
TRBV9,TRBJ2-5,NA,TRBD2,CASSAPTSRNQETQYF,TGTGCCAGCAGCGCCCCGACTAGCAGAAATCAAGAGACCCAGTACTTC
TRBV6-5,TRBJ2-1,NA,NA,CASSYSPGRPQFF,TGTGCCAGCAGTTACAGTCCCGGGAGACCGCAGTTCTTC
TRBV5-5,TRBJ1-4,once,NA,CASSLGEASNEKLFF,TGTGCCAGCAGCTTGGGAGAGGCGAGTAATGAAAAACTGTTTTTT
TRBV30,TRBJ1-5,NA,TRBD1,CAWAAISGGGQPQHF,TGTGCCTGGGCCGCCATTTCAGGGGGCGGTCAGCCCCAGCATTTT
TRBV28,TRBJ2-6,NA,NA,CASSLGDFSGANVLTF,TGTGCCAGCAGCTTAGGGGACTTCTCTGGGGCCAACGTCCTGACTTTC
TRBV11-3,TRBJ2-7,NA,TRBD2,CASSEASGRAQYF,TGTGCCAGCAGCGAGGCCAGCGGGAGGGCCCAGTACTTC
TRBV7-2,TRBJ1-1,few,TRBD1,CASSPGQGFSEAFF,TGTGCCAGCAGCCCCGGACAGGGGTTTAGTGAAGCTTTCTTT
TRBV5-6,TRBJ2-7,NA,NA,CASSSPAGEQYF,TGTGCCAGCAGCTCACCGGCGGGCGAGCAGTACTTC
TRBV25-1,TRBJ1-1,NA,NA,CASSEPGNTEAFF,TGTGCCAGCAGTGAACCCGGGAACACTGAAGCTTTCTTT
TRBV19,TRBJ1-2,once,TRBD1,CASSSLQGANYGYTF,TGTGCCAGTAGTTCCCTACAGGGGGCTAACTATGGCTACACCTTC
TRBV30,TRBJ2-3,NA,TRBD2,CAWSVAGSTDTQYF,TGTGCCTGGAGTGTAGCGGGAAGCACAGATACGCAGTATTTT
TRBV21-1,TRBJ1-2,NA,NA,CASGDPANYGYTF,TGTGCCAGCGGTGATCCAGCTAACTATGGCTACACCTTC
TRBV19,TRBJ2-7,few,NA,CASSIDMTGAYEQYF,TGTGCCAGTAGTATAGATATGACGGGAGCCTACGAGCAGTACTTC
TRBV30,TRBJ2-5,NA,TRBD2,CAWRPGGQETQYF,TGTGCCTGGAGGCCGGGGGGCCAAGAGACCCAGTACTTC